This entry is about one T cell receptor (beta chain). This entry belongs to a study of cytomegalovirus exposure and HLA in healthy donors. Turning to the study itself: Unique TCR beta sequences numbering over 100 million came from 150 million to 200 million T cells in an earlier analysis. Early release data held approximately 81 million unique TCRs from HLA-typed donors.

The PCR used 60 Vbeta and 13 Jbeta primers. Assay used: immunoSEQ multiplex PCR; TCRdb lists only in-frame clones, some missing. This sample contains about 67,000 clones. Trimming took 4 bases from V and 0 from J, leaving 8 bases between them. This CDR3 spans 13 amino acids. Per germline, CDR1 SQVTM and CDR2 ANQGSEA. Healthy people donating bone marrow made up the donors. The source is a woman younger than 45 in good health and CMV-seronegative. The chain uses TRBV29-1 and TRBJ2-3; D is unclear. Sequencing used PBMCs. The CDR3 reads CSVGTPSTDTQYF. The CDR3 coding sequence is TGCAGCGTTGGAACACCTAGCACAGATACGCAGTATTTT.